Reported below is one T cell receptor (beta chain). As handled by the study authors: Reference gene primers were amplified, and this amplification served to estimate nucleated cell counts. Measured with immunoSEQ multiplex PCR; TCRdb has only the in-frame clones, and not every one. Clone size and the V and J calls come from that table; the DNA yielded D and trimming. The sample has some 200,000 clones, roughly 84% seen once; the top ten hold roughly 15%. The data derive from a study of blood T cell repertoires in COVID-19. Study at large: Specimens from acute and convalescent COVID-19 originated in the United States, Italy and Spain. T cells, B-cell-depleted T cells, or PBMCs supplied cDNA or gDNA.

Germline CDR1 and CDR2: SGDLS and YYNGEE. J gave up 3 bases and V 2 bases, and 5 bases lay outside the gene matches. The CDR3 spans 15 residues. Patients in Seattle were enrolled during active infection, then followed longitudinally. Sequenced sample: peripheral blood. The chain has TRBV9 and TRBJ2-3; 8 nucleotides match TRBD2. This sequence was found in a woman in her 70s with COVID-19, enrolled during active disease. For the CDR3, the DNA is TGTGCCAGCAGCGTCCCGATAGCGGGAACAGATACGCAGTATTTT. Translated: CASSVPIAGTDTQYF.